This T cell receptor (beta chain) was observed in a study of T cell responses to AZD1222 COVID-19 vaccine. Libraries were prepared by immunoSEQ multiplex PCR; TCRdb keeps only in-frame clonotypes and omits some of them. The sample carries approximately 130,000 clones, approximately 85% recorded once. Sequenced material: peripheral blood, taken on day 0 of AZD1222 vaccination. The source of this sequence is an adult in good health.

This chain's CDR3 is CASSLLFPARRGGYNEQFF. CDR3 in DNA: TGTGCCAGCAGTTTATTATTCCCCGCCCGTCGGGGGGGGTACAATGAGCAGTTCTTC. The V and J genes are TRBV28 and TRBJ2-1; 8 nucleotides line up with TRBD2. With V trimmed by 1 base and J by 4 bases, 15 bases remained unmatched. The CDR3 consists of 19 residues. Germline loops: CDR1 MDHEN, CDR2 SYDVKM.